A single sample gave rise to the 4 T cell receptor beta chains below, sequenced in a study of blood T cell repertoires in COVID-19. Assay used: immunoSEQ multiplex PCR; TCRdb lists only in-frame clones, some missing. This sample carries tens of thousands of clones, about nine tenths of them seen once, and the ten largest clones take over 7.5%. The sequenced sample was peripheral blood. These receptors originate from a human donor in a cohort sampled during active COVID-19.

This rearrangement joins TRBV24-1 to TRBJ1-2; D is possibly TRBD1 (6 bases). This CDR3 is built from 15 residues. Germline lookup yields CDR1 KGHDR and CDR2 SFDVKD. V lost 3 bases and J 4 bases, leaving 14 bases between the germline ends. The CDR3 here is CATSDMDSTFYGYTF. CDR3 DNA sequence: TGTGCCACCAGTGATATGGACAGCACGTTCTATGGCTACACCTTC.

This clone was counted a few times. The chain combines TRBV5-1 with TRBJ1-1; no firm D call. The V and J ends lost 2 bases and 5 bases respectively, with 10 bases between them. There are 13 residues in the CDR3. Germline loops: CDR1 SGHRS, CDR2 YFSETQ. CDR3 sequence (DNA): TGCGCCAGCAGCTTCCTTCCAGATACTGAAGCTTTCTTT. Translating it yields CASSFLPDTEAFF. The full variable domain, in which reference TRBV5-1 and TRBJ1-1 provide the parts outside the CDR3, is KAGVTQTPRYLIKTRGQQVTLSCSPISGHRSVSWYQQTPGQGLQFLFEYFSETQRNKGNFPGRFSGRQFSNSRSEMNVSTLELGDSALYLCASSFLPDTEAFFGQGTRLTVV.

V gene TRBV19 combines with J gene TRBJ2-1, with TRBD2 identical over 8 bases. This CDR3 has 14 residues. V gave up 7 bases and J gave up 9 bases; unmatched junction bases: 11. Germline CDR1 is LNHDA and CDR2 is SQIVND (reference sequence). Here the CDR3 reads CASTTSDARSEQFF. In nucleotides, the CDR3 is TGTGCCAGTACGACTAGCGATGCTAGGAGTGAGCAGTTCTTC. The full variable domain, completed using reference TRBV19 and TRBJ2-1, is DGGITQSPKYLFRKEGQNVTLSCEQNLNHDAMYWYRQDPGQGLRLIYYSQIVNDFQKGDIAEGYSVSREKKESFPLTVTSAQKNPTAFYLCASTTSDARSEQFFGPGTRLTVL.

The DNA for the CDR3 is TGTGCCAGCAGTGCGAAAGGAGGCTTCACCGGATGGAATGAAAAACTGTTTTTT. Encoded protein: CASSAKGGFTGWNEKLFF. The V call is TRBV6-1, the J call TRBJ1-4; no clear D. This CDR3 has 18 amino acids. CDR1 and CDR2 from the germline V gene are MNHNS and SASEGT. V lost 4 bases to trimming and J lost 5 bases, with 23 bases between them.